This TCR beta chain was captured in a study of blood T cell repertoires in COVID-19. The sample holds a few counts of this clone. TCRdb's copy holds only in-frame clones and misses some; the assay was immunoSEQ multiplex PCR. Found here are around 370,000 clones, about nine tenths of them singletons; the top ten hold about 6%. The CDR3 spans 14 residues. V shed 6 bases and J 0 bases; nucleotides not matched to a gene: 4. The V gene's germline CDR1 is LNHDA and CDR2 SQIVND (reference sequence). The chain uses TRBV19 and TRBJ2-7; TRBD2 matches 8 bases. Material for sequencing was peripheral blood. This receptor was identified in a woman aged 45-59 years with COVID-19, enrolled during active disease. CDR3 DNA: TGTGCCAGTAGCCGGGAGGGGCACTCCTACGAGCAGTACTTC. Translation gives CASSREGHSYEQYF. The whole variable domain, filled in from reference TRBV19 and TRBJ2-7, reads DGGITQSPKYLFRKEGQNVTLSCEQNLNHDAMYWYRQDPGQGLRLIYYSQIVNDFQKGDIAEGYSVSREKKESFPLTVTSAQKNPTAFYLCASSREGHSYEQYFGPGTRLTVT.